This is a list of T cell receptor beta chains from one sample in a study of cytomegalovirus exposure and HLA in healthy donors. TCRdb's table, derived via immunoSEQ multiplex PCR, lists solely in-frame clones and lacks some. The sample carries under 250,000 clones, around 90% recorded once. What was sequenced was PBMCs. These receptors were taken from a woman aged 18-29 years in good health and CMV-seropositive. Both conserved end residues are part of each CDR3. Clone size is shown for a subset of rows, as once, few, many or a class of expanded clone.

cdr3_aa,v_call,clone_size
CASNSGTSGSNEQFF,TRBV28,NA
CASSPIRDRDWDTIYF,TRBV7-8,NA
CASSLYIRSYNEQFF,TRBV5-4,NA
CASSLAPGQGYTYEQYF,TRBV5-5,NA
CSQEAKKQGTFYGYTF,TRBV29-1,NA
CASSVGGRPGELFF,TRBV9,NA
CSAERGTNTGELFF,TRBV29-1,few
CAISESRQGVNTEAFF,TRBV10-3,NA
CASSLTGGYGYTF,TRBV19,few
CASSLKASGMNEQYF,TRBV28,NA
CASSLVRDNEKLFF,TRBV28,NA
CASSVLAGLSYEQYF,TRBV19,once
CASRTQRNTEAFF,TRBV19,NA
CAWSDRVPGELFF,TRBV30,NA
CASSFDGQETQYF,TRBV2,NA
CASSEGPWGFKPGGPNQPQHF,TRBV6-1,NA
CASSLTLVTYEQYF,TRBV4-1,NA
CASLDSSDYGYTF,TRBV2,NA
CASSLLDRLSNEQFF,TRBV27,NA
CASKDSSTYEQYF,TRBV4-1,NA
CASSRLVSYNEQFF,TRBV6-5,NA
CASSSGGSLTDTQYF,TRBV7-3,NA
CATSYPGGKRETQYF,TRBV15,NA
CASRGGVGWGAGELFF,TRBV2,NA
CASSLSPGLAGTPYNEQFF,TRBV27,NA
CASSHSGTGTGNTIYF,TRBV7-9,NA
CASSEEGSDQPQHF,TRBV6-1,NA